This T cell receptor (beta chain) stems from a study of blood T cell repertoires in COVID-19. Germline V gives CDR1 GTSNPN, CDR2 SVGIG (reference sequence). Between the trimmed V and J ends, which lost 2 bases and 9 bases, there was a span of 11 bases. There are 12 residues in the CDR3. Measured with immunoSEQ multiplex PCR; TCRdb has only the in-frame clones, and not every one. The table has almost 200,000 clones, around 79% seen once. This clone was recorded a few times. The chain combines TRBV30 with TRBJ1-5; TRBD1 is a possible D gene (6 bases). Specimen: peripheral blood. The receptor's source is a woman in her forties with COVID-19, enrolled during active disease. The CDR3 DNA follows: TGTGCCTGGAGTTACAGGGCCATGCCCCAGCATTTT. This codes for CAWSYRAMPQHF. The whole variable domain, filled in from reference TRBV30 and TRBJ1-5, reads SQTIHQWPATLVQPVGSPLSLECTVEGTSNPNLYWYRQAAGRGLQLLFYSVGIGQISSEVPQNLSASRPQDRQFILSSKKLLLSDSGFYLCAWSYRAMPQHFGDGTRLSIL.